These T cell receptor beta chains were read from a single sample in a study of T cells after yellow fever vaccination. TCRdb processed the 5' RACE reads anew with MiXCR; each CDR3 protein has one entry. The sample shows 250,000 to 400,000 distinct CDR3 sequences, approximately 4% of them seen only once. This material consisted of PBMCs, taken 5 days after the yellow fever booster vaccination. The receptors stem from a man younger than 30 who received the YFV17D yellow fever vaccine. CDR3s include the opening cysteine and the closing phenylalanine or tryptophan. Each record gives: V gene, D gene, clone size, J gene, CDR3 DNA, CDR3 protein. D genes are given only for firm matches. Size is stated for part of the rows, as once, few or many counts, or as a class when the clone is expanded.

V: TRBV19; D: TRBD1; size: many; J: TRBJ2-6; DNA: TGTGCCAGTAGTATACTCGGGACAGGGGCTGGGGCCAACGTCCTGACTTTC; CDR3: CASSILGTGAGANVLTF
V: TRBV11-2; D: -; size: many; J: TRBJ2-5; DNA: TGTGCCAGCAGCTTAATCCCGCACGAACGAGAGACCCAGTACTTC; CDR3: CASSLIPHERETQYF
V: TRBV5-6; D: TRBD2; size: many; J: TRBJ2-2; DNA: TGTGCCAGCAGCTTGAGCGGGGGCAGGGAGCTGTTTTTT; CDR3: CASSLSGGRELFF
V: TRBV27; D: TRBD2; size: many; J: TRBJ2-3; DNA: TGTGCCAGCAGTTTAGAAGGAACTAGCGGGGGTTGGCATACGCAGTATTTT; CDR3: CASSLEGTSGGWHTQYF
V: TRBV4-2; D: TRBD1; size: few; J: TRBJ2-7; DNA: TGTGCCAGCAGCCAGAGCGGCGACAGGGGCACCGTCTCCTACGAGCAGTACTTC; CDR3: CASSQSGDRGTVSYEQYF
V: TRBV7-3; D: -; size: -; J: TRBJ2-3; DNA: TGTGCCAGCAGTTTGAACCCCCCGGGGGCCGGCGATACGCAGTATTTT; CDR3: CASSLNPPGAGDTQYF
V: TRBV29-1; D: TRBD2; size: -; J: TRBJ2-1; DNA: TGCAGCCACCAACTAGCGGGGGGCCTATACAATGAGCAGTTCTTC; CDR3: CSHQLAGGLYNEQFF
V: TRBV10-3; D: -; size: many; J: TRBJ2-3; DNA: TGTGCCATCAGTGAGTCGATTGATGGGGCTGCGGGGCACTACACAGATACGCAGTATTTT; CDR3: CAISESIDGAAGHYTDTQYF
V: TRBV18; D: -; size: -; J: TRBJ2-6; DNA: TGTGCCAGCTCACCGCGGGACCGGTCTGGGGCCAACGTCCTGACTTTC; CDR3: CASSPRDRSGANVLTF
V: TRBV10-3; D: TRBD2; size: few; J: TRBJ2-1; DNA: TGTGCCATCAGTGCGAGCGGGGGGGTCAATGAGCAGTTCTTC; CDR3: CAISASGGVNEQFF
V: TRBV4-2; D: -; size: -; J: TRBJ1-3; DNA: TGTGCCAGCAGCCAAGCTAACCGCGCCGCGGGCTCTGGAAACACCATATATTTT; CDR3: CASSQANRAAGSGNTIYF
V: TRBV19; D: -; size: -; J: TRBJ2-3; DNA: TGTGCCAGTACCACAGTGGGGGCGGGGCCAGATACGCAGTATTTT; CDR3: CASTTVGAGPDTQYF
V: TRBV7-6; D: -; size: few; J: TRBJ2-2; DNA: TGTGCCAGCAGCCCTAATACCCCGTTGACAGGGAACACCGGGGAGCTGTTTTTT; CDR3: CASSPNTPLTGNTGELFF
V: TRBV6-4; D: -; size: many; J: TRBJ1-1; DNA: TGTGCCAGCAGTGAAGGAGAAGGGGCCGGGCACGCTGAAGCTTTCTTT; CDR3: CASSEGEGAGHAEAFF
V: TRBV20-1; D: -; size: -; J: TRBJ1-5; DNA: TGCAGTGCTAATAAGTATAGCAATCAGCCCCAGCATTTT; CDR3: CSANKYSNQPQHF
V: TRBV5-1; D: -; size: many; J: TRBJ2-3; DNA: TGCGCCAGCAGCTTTACGGTCTATAGCACAGATACGCAGTATTTT; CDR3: CASSFTVYSTDTQYF
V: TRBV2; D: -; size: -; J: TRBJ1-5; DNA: TGTGCCAGCAGTGACGAAAGGGATCAGCCCCAGCATTTT; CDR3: CASSDERDQPQHF
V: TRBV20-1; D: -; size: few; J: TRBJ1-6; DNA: TGCAGCGCCCAGCCGGCGGGACAAGGAGTGGGGATTTCACCCCTCCACTTT; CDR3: CSAQPAGQGVGISPLHF
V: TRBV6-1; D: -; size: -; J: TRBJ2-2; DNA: TGTGCCAGCAGTGAAGCGGGAGGGGGGTCCGGGGAGCTGTTTTTT; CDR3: CASSEAGGGSGELFF
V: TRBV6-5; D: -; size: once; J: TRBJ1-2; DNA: TGTGCCAGCAGTTACTCGGCGCAAGCCTTTAATGGCTACACCTTC; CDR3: CASSYSAQAFNGYTF
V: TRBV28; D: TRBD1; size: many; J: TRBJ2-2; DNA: TGTGCCAGCAGCACACGACAGGGCCACACCGGGGAGCTGTTTTTT; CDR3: CASSTRQGHTGELFF
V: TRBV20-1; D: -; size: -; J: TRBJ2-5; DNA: TGCAGTGCTAGAAACAGACAAGAGACCCAGTACTTC; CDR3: CSARNRQETQYF
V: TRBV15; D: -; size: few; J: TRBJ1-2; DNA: TGTGCCACCAGCAGATCCCGGACGGTTAGTGACTATGGCTACACCTTC; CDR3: CATSRSRTVSDYGYTF
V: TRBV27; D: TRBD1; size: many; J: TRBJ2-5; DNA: TGTGCCAGCAGTCCCGGACAGGGGGGCCGGGAGACCCAGTACTTC; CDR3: CASSPGQGGRETQYF
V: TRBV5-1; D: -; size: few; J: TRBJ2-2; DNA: TGCGCCAGCAGCTTGGTTTGGCGCTCGAACACCGGGGAGCTGTTTTTT; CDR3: CASSLVWRSNTGELFF
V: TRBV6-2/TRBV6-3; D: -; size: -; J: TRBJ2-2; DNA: TGTGCCAGCAGTACTGCGGGGTGGACCGGGGAGCTGTTTTTT; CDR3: CASSTAGWTGELFF
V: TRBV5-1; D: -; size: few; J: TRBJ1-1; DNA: TGCGCCAGCAGCCCGACGGGGGGAGATGAAGCTTTCTTT; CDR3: CASSPTGGDEAFF
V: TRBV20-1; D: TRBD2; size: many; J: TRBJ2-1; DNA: TGCAGTCCCCGGGGGGGCCTATCCAGCTCCTACAATGAGCAGTTCTTC; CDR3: CSPRGGLSSSYNEQFF
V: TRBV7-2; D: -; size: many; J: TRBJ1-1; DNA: TGTGCCAGCAGCGGCCGGGCCAGACATGGCACTGAAGCTTTCTTT; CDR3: CASSGRARHGTEAFF
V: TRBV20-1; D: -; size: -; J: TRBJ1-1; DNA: TGCAGTGCTAGAGATCCATCTCGATCTGGCACTGAAGCTTTCTTT; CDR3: CSARDPSRSGTEAFF
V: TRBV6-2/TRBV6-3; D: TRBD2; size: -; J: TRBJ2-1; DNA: TGTGCCAGCAGTTACTTTCCGGTAGCGGGGGGCGACTATGAGCAGTTCTTC; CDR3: CASSYFPVAGGDYEQFF
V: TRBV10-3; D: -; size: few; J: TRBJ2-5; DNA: TGTGCCATCAGTGACTCCAGGGGACTCGAAGAGACCCAGTACTTC; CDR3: CAISDSRGLEETQYF
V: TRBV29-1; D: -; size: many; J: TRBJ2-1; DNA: TGCAGCGTTGAAGGTGTCAGGGCATTACTCAATGAGCAGTTCTTC; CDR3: CSVEGVRALLNEQFF
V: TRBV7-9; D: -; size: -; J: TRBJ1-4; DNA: TGTGCCAGCAGCCTGGGAAGTGAAAAACTGTTTTTT; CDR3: CASSLGSEKLFF
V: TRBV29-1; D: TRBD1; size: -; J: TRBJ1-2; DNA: TGCAGCGCCGGAGGGGGACAGGCTAACTATGGCTACACCTTC; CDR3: CSAGGGQANYGYTF
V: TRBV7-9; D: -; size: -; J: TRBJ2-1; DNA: TGTGCCAGCAGCCTCAGGGGAATCTCCTACAATGAGCAGTTCTTC; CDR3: CASSLRGISYNEQFF
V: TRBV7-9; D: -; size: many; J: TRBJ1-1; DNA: TGTGCCAGCAGCTTACAAGGGCCGAACACTGAAGCTTTCTTT; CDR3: CASSLQGPNTEAFF
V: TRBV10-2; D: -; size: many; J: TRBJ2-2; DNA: TGCGCCAGCACCCCTGACACTGGCACCGGGGAGCTGTTTTTT; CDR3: CASTPDTGTGELFF
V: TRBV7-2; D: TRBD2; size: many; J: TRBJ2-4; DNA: TGTGCCAGCAGCTTGTCCGGGACTACAATTCAGTACTTC; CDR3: CASSLSGTTIQYF
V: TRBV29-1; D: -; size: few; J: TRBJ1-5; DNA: TGCAGCGAGCTAAGACAGTATTATCAGCCCCAGCATTTT; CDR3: CSELRQYYQPQHF
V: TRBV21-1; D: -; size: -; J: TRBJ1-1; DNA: TGTGCCAGCAGCGTATCCAGGGGCGAGGTCACTGAAGCTTTCTTT; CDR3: CASSVSRGEVTEAFF
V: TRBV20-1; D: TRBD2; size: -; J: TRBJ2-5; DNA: TGCAGTGCTACCCTAGCGGGGGGGCTAGAGACCCAGTACTTC; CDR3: CSATLAGGLETQYF